The 24 T cell receptor beta chains in this list originate from one sample, sequenced in a study of monozygotic twins with inflammatory bowel disease. TCRdb reanalyzed the 5' RACE reads, giving one entry per CDR3 protein sequence and no DNA. The table lists roughly 150,000 distinct CDR3 sequences. The sequenced material came from blood. Receptors originate from a human donor with ulcerative colitis or Crohn's disease, or a healthy co-twin of an affected twin (not recorded which).

The chain uses TRBV5-1 and TRBJ1-6; TCRdb's D call of TRBD1 is untestable without DNA. CDR3 length: 20 residues. Germline V gene data show CDR1 as SGHRS and CDR2 as YFSETQ. The CDR3 region is CASSLTIRQPLISGNSPLHF.

The V and J genes are TRBV6-2 or TRBV6-3 and TRBJ2-7; the D gene TCRdb calls, TRBD1, cannot be checked with no DNA. There are 11 residues in the CDR3. The germline V gene has CDR1 MNHEY and CDR2 SVGEGT. CDR3 protein: CASSEGQEQYF.

This sequence joins TRBV20-1 and TRBJ2-7; TCRdb proposes TRBD1, but this gene call is untestable without DNA. The CDR3 is 14 residues long. Germline V gene lookup returns CDR1 DFQATT and CDR2 SNEGSKA (reference sequence). The CDR3 is CSARDTGIGYEQYF.

The V gene is TRBV7-9, the J gene TRBJ2-3. Per germline, CDR1 SEHNR and CDR2 FQNEAQ (reference sequence). This CDR3 spans 13 amino acids. CDR3 loop: CASSLSNADTQYF.

The V gene is TRBV5-1, the J gene TRBJ1-2. The CDR3 covers 12 residues. CDR1 is SGHRS, CDR2 YFSETQ, per germline. The CDR3 here is CASSLGVYGYTF.

The chain uses TRBV20-1 and TRBJ2-6. The CDR3 extends over 13 amino acids. Germline lookup yields CDR1 DFQATT and CDR2 SNEGSKA (reference sequence). This CDR3 is CSASYSGANVLTF.

CDR3 in amino acids: CASSLTRGNYGYTF. The V and J genes are TRBV28 and TRBJ1-2. The germline V gene has CDR1 MDHEN and CDR2 SYDVKM. The CDR3 covers 14 residues.

The rearrangement links TRBV7-3 to TRBJ1-5. This CDR3 comprises 13 residues. Germline V gene lookup returns CDR1 SGHTA and CDR2 FQGTGA. CDR3 sequence reads: CASSLSTSQPQHF. The full variable domain, its missing parts supplied by reference TRBV7-3 and TRBJ1-5, is GAGVSQTPSNKVTEKGKYVELRCDPISGHTALYWYRQSLGQGPEFLIYFQGTGAADDSGLPNDRFFAVRPEGSVSTLKIQRTERGDSAVYLCASSLSTSQPQHFGDGTRLSIL.

The chain uses TRBV20-1 and TRBJ2-7; the D call of TRBD2 rests on TCRdb alone, since no DNA is present to check it. Looked up from germline, CDR1 is DFQATT and CDR2 is SNEGSKA (reference sequence). The CDR3 extends over 15 amino acids. This CDR3 is CSASHPQRGLYEQYF.

The rearrangement joins TRBV20-1 to TRBJ1-4; TCRdb's D call, TRBD1, is unchecked because there is no DNA. The CDR3 contains 14 residues. Looked up from germline, CDR1 is DFQATT and CDR2 is SNEGSKA (reference sequence). The CDR3 region is CSAKTGTGLEKLFF.

This chain connects TRBV12-3 or TRBV12-4 to TRBJ1-4; the D gene TCRdb calls, TRBD1, cannot be checked with no DNA. The CDR3 spans 16 residues. The CDR3 region is CASSPPQIFRPEKLFF.

The chain joins TRBV7-2 to TRBJ1-4; the TRBD1 assignment by TCRdb is unverifiable without DNA. Germline CDR1 SGHTA, CDR2 FQGNSA. The CDR3 covers 14 residues. The chain's CDR3 is CASSYQGARGKLFF. Complete variable domain (other parts from reference TRBV7-2 and TRBJ1-4): GAGVSQSPSNKVTEKGKDVELRCDPISGHTALYWYRQSLGQGLEFLIYFQGNSAPDKSGLPSDRFSAERTGGSVSTLTIQRTQQEDSAVYLCASSYQGARGKLFFGSGTQLSVL.

The chain employs TRBV5-1 and TRBJ1-1. The CDR3 contains 14 residues. Per germline, CDR1 SGHRS and CDR2 YFSETQ. CDR3 sequence reads: CASSLAWVNTEAFF.

This rearrangement joins TRBV11-2 to TRBJ2-2; TCRdb calls TRBD1, which cannot be checked without DNA. This CDR3 has 16 amino acids. Germline CDR1 SGHAT, CDR2 FQNNGV. CDR3 protein: CASSLVVRGQSGELFF. Drawing the rest from reference TRBV11-2 and TRBJ2-2, the complete variable domain is EAGVAQSPRYKIIEKRQSVAFWCNPISGHATLYWYQQILGQGPKLLIQFQNNGVVDDSQLPKDRFSAERLKGVDSTLKIQPAKLEDSAVYLCASSLVVRGQSGELFFGEGSRLTVL.

This chain joins TRBV6-1 and TRBJ1-3. The CDR3 has 16 amino acids. Germline-derived CDR1 and CDR2 are MNHNS and SASEGT. CDR3 region: CASSPRYSSSGNTIYF.

The genes are TRBV7-2 and TRBJ1-2. This CDR3 is 12 amino acids long. Germline V gives CDR1 SGHTA, CDR2 FQGNSA. CDR3 residues: CASHRAIYGYTF.

This sequence joins TRBV4-3 and TRBJ2-7; TCRdb designates TRBD2, a call that cannot be tested without DNA. The length of the CDR3 is 14 residues. In germline, CDR1 is LGHNA, CDR2 YSLEER. The CDR3 protein is CASSQVVLAGEQYF.

The chain recombines TRBV20-1 with TRBJ1-4. Germline V gives CDR1 DFQATT, CDR2 SNEGSKA (reference sequence). CDR3 size: 11 residues. Here the CDR3 reads CSARGNEKLFF.

This sequence joins TRBV5-1 and TRBJ2-3; no DNA is available, so the TRBD1 call from TCRdb remains unchecked. This CDR3 contains 14 residues. In germline, CDR1 is SGHRS, CDR2 YFSETQ. The CDR3 loop reads CASSLEPRTDTQYF.

The chain joins TRBV20-1 to TRBJ2-3; the TRBD2 assignment by TCRdb is unverifiable without DNA. CDR1 DFQATT and CDR2 SNEGSKA come from the germline V gene (reference sequence). The CDR3 totals 17 residues. CDR3 sequence reads: CARVAGGPDFRTDTQYF.

V and J are TRBV5-1 and TRBJ2-7; absent DNA, TCRdb's TRBD1 call cannot be checked. Germline CDR1 SGHRS, CDR2 YFSETQ. This CDR3 region has 12 residues. The CDR3 reads CASRRDSYEQYF.

J is TRBJ2-5 and V is TRBV20-1; checking the TCRdb D call of TRBD1 is not possible without DNA. The CDR3 is 14 residues long. Germline values: CDR1 DFQATT, CDR2 SNEGSKA (reference sequence). This CDR3 reads CSARPREGKETQYF.

The CDR3 spells CASSAQGRHYGYAF. This rearrangement joins TRBV3-1 to TRBJ1-2; TCRdb's D call of TRBD1 is untestable without DNA. Germline loops: CDR1 LGHDT, CDR2 YNNKEL (reference sequence). CDR3 size: 14 residues.

The rearrangement joins TRBV12-3 or TRBV12-4 to TRBJ1-2; TCRdb returns TRBD1, unconfirmable since there is no DNA. This CDR3 has 14 residues. The CDR3 spells CASSLGGRVDGYTF.